Each of the 10 T cell receptor beta chains below was sequenced from the same sample in a study of T cell responses to AZD1222 COVID-19 vaccine. Profiled with immunoSEQ multiplex PCR; TCRdb holds only in-frame clones, not every one. The sample lists about 120,000 clones, about 92% occurring once. The sample here was peripheral blood, taken on day 0 of AZD1222 vaccination. Receptors originate from an adult in good health.

This chain connects TRBV7-2 to TRBJ1-1; unclear D gene. Trimming took off 1 base at V and 5 bases at J, with 8 bases between the two ends. This CDR3 comprises 13 residues. Germline CDR1 is SGHTA and CDR2 is FQGNSA. This chain's CDR3 is CASSLDRRTEAFF. The CDR3 DNA reads as TGTGCCAGCAGCTTAGATCGTAGGACTGAAGCTTTCTTT.

V and J are TRBV12-3 or TRBV12-4 and TRBJ2-7, with D uncertain. This CDR3 is built from 12 residues. V lost 6 bases and J lost 0, with 6 bases in between. CDR3 in amino acids: CASSRSSYEQYF. The CDR3 nucleotides read TGTGCCAGCAGCCGCAGCTCCTACGAGCAGTACTTC.

The V call is TRBV2, the J call TRBJ1-2; D remains unclear. Trimming cost V 2 bases and J 2 bases, with 6 bases left between them. CDR1 is SNHLY, CDR2 FYNNEI, per germline. The CDR3 has 13 amino acids. CDR3 loop: CASSELVNYGYTF. In DNA, the CDR3 is TGTGCCAGCAGTGAACTGGTGAACTATGGCTACACCTTC. Complete variable domain (other parts from reference TRBV2 and TRBJ1-2): EPEVTQTPSHQVTQMGQEVILRCVPISNHLYFYWYRQILGQKVEFLVSFYNNEISEKSEIFDDQFSVERPDGSNFTLKIRSTKLEDSAMYFCASSELVNYGYTFGSGTRLTVV.

The J gene is TRBJ1-1, the V gene TRBV14; D is undetermined. This CDR3 is built from 16 residues. V gave up 0 bases and J gave up 1 base, with 12 bases separating them. Germline CDR1 and CDR2: SGHDN and FVKESK. The CDR3 region has the DNA TGTGCCAGCAGCCAAGATAAGCACGCGCAGAACACTGAAGCTTTCTTT. As protein: CASSQDKHAQNTEAFF.

The V gene is TRBV28, the J gene TRBJ2-7; D may match TRBD1 or TRBD2 (5 bases each). From germline, CDR1 is MDHEN and CDR2 SYDVKM. The CDR3 consists of 15 residues. Trimming took 6 bases from V and 0 from J, leaving 15 bases between them. The CDR3 DNA is TGTGCCAGCAGCGAACCGGGACGGAGCTCCTACGAGCAGTACTTC. Its translation: CASSEPGRSSYEQYF.

The chain combines TRBV27 with TRBJ1-5; 11 bases align to TRBD1. The V gene's germline CDR1 is MNHEY and CDR2 SMNVEV (reference sequence). V trimming: 6 bases; J trimming: 5 bases; junction bases outside the gene matches: 6. This CDR3 contains 15 residues. CDR3 region: CASRRDRGMDQPQHF. The CDR3 bases are TGTGCCAGCAGGCGGGACAGGGGGATGGATCAGCCCCAGCATTTT.

In its sample, this clone was seen once. The J gene is TRBJ1-3, the V gene TRBV11-2; D remains ambiguous. The germline CDR1 and CDR2 sequences are SGHAT and FQNNGV. Between the trimmed V and J ends, which lost 4 bases and 4 bases, there was a span of 14 bases. CDR3 size: 15 residues. DNA for the CDR3: TGTGCCAGCAGCTCCCCTCCGATCCCGGGAAACACCATATATTTT. It is translated as CASSSPPIPGNTIYF.

The chain recombines TRBV28 with TRBJ2-7; D is possibly TRBD1 (5 bases). The germline V gene has CDR1 MDHEN and CDR2 SYDVKM. The CDR3 consists of 14 residues. The ends were cut back, 1 base at V and 4 bases at J, with 11 bases in the middle. The CDR3 loop reads CASSLLGASYEQYF. CDR3 bases: TGTGCCAGCAGTTTATTAGGGGCTTCTTACGAGCAGTACTTC.

The V and J genes are TRBV12-3 or TRBV12-4 and TRBJ2-1; no clear D. V lost 5 bases, J lost 10 bases, and 9 bases lay in between. The CDR3 is made up of 11 amino acids. The DNA of the CDR3 is TGTGCCAGCAGTCCCCGCCAGGAGCAGTTCTTC. This gives the protein CASSPRQEQFF.

The chain joins TRBV10-3 to TRBJ2-3; no clear D. The V gene's germline CDR1 is ENHRY and CDR2 SYGVKD. V was cut by 6 bases and J by 5 bases, with 6 bases left in between. The length of the CDR3 is 11 residues. Written as DNA, the CDR3 is TGTGCCATCAGCCCCGGAGATACGCAGTATTTT. It translates to CAISPGDTQYF.